These 11 T cell receptor beta chains were sequenced from one sample in a study of control samples from healthy donors and cancer patients. Sequenced by immunoSEQ multiplex PCR; TCRdb stores in-frame clones only, minus some. The table shows some 120,000 clones, with 91% occurring only once. Sequencing was done on a sample of blood. The receptors here all came from a man between 18 and 35 years old in good health.

This clone was detected many times. The chain combines TRBV2 with TRBJ1-5; D is uncertain. Germline V gene sequence: CDR1 SNHLY, CDR2 FYNNEI. The CDR3 has 14 amino acids. V shed 3 bases and J shed 0 bases, with 6 bases lying between them. CDR3 in DNA: TGTGCCAGCAGTGACAGTTATAGCAATCAGCCCCAGCATTTT. Encoded protein: CASSDSYSNQPQHF.

This clone occurred once. This chain links TRBV2 with TRBJ2-1, with D perhaps TRBD1 (6 bases). CDR3 size: 14 residues. Germline V gives CDR1 SNHLY, CDR2 FYNNEI. V shed 7 bases and J shed 4 bases, with 14 bases lying between them. The chain's CDR3 is CASTRTETYNEQFF. For the CDR3, the DNA is TGTGCCAGCACTAGGACAGAGACATACAATGAGCAGTTCTTC.

The rearrangement joins TRBV5-3 to TRBJ1-2; no definite D call. TRBV5-3 is treated as an ORF (open reading frame) with a function not yet certain. The V end lost 5 bases, the J end lost 3 bases, and 23 bases lay between the germline ends. This CDR3 region has 17 residues. The CDR3 sequence: CARRKKTPFPPDYGYTF. The DNA for the CDR3 is TGTGCCAGAAGAAAAAAAACGCCATTCCCCCCTGACTATGGCTACACCTTC.

CDR3 nucleotide sequence: TGTGCCAGCAGAGAGAACACCGGGGAGCTGTTTTTT. Its translation: CASRENTGELFF. The V gene is TRBV6-5, the J gene TRBJ2-2; D is undetermined. The V gene's germline CDR1 is MNHEY and CDR2 SVGAGI. The CDR3 runs 12 residues. The germline V and J ends were trimmed by 6 bases and 1 base, with 3 bases remaining between them.

CDR3 bases: TGTGCCAGCAGTGAACAGGGGGCAGAAAAACTGTTTTTT. This sequence encodes CASSEQGAEKLFF. The chain couples TRBV6-1 to TRBJ1-4, with 8 bases aligning to TRBD1. J lost 8 bases, V lost 2 bases, and 1 base had no gene match. The CDR3 totals 13 residues. In germline, CDR1 is MNHNS, CDR2 SASEGT.

V gene TRBV10-2 combines with J gene TRBJ1-6; 8 bases map to TRBD1. Germline V gives CDR1 WSHSY, CDR2 SAAADI. This CDR3 is built from 14 residues. After removal of 6 bases from V and 8 bases from J, the junction contained 6 bases not matched to a gene. The CDR3 here is CASRTGVKDSPLHF. In DNA, the CDR3 is TGCGCCAGCAGGACAGGGGTGAAGGATTCACCCCTCCACTTT.

This clone is classed as large. The J gene is TRBJ2-1, the V gene TRBV5-6, with unresolved D. Trimming took 4 bases from V and 4 from J, leaving 18 bases between them. Germline V gene data show CDR1 as SGHDT and CDR2 as YYEEEE. The CDR3 covers 16 residues. The CDR3 sequence is CASSPLHILTYNEQFF. DNA of the CDR3: TGTGCCAGCAGCCCGCTTCACATCCTTACGTACAATGAGCAGTTCTTC.

This clone was counted a single time. The V and J genes are TRBV27 and TRBJ2-5; 8 nucleotides match TRBD2. The CDR3 spans 14 residues. Trimming removed 0 bases from V and 4 bases from J; junction bases left unmatched: 1. Germline-derived CDR1 and CDR2 are MNHEY and SMNVEV (reference sequence). CDR3 DNA sequence: TGTGCCAGCAGTTTATCTAGCGGGGTAGAGACCCAGTACTTC. Translation gives CASSLSSGVETQYF.

The chain joins TRBV9 to TRBJ2-2, with D hard to call. The germline V and J ends were trimmed by 4 bases and 7 bases, with 11 bases remaining between them. CDR1 SGDLS and CDR2 YYNGEE come from the germline V gene. The CDR3 totals 13 residues. The CDR3: CASSTQTLGELFF. The CDR3 bases are TGTGCCAGCAGCACCCAGACACTCGGGGAGCTGTTTTTT.

CDR3 nucleotides: TGCGCCAGCAGTGTCTCAGGTAACTACAATGAGCAGTTCTTC. Its translation: CASSVSGNYNEQFF. This chain links TRBV10-2 with TRBJ2-1; D not resolved. V shed 4 bases and J shed 3 bases, with 10 bases lying between them. Germline-derived CDR1 and CDR2 are WSHSY and SAAADI. The CDR3 loop spans 14 amino acids.

A word on this clone: The junction and the germline gene differ at one end; a read error may be behind it. The J gene is TRBJ2-1, the V gene TRBV13; D is tentatively TRBD1 or TRBD2 (5 bases each). CDR1 PRHDT and CDR2 FYEKMQ come from the germline V gene (reference sequence). The CDR3 loop spans 16 amino acids. The CDR3 loop is CASTLGEGSSYNEQFF. CDR3 nucleotides: TGTGCCAGCACCTTAGGTGAGGGGAGCTCCTACAATGAGCAGTTCTTC.